This is a list of T cell receptor beta chains from one sample in a study of shared clonotypes between healthy human individuals. TCRdb's copy holds only in-frame clones and misses some; the assay was immunoSEQ multiplex PCR. The sample yields about 2.4 million clones, around nine tenths seen once. Sequences were obtained from naive CD4+ T cells sorted from blood. These receptors originate from a man between 18 and 35 years old in good health. Both conserved end residues are part of each CDR3. D genes are given only for firm matches. Rows give clone size only sometimes, using once, few, many, or a class for an expanded clone.

>-|14|TRBV6-1|-|TRBJ2-3
TGTGCCAGCAGTGGGGGGGATTTGGGAGATACGCAGTATTTT
CASSGGDLGDTQYF
>TRBD1|16|TRBV11-2|-|TRBJ1-2
TGTGCCAGCAGCGCCGGACAGGGGTATTTGGGCTATGGCTACACCTTC
CASSAGQGYLGYGYTF
>-|13|TRBV2|-|TRBJ1-1
TGTGCCAGCAGTGCGGGACAGAACACTGAAGCTTTCTTT
CASSAGQNTEAFF
>TRBD2|22|TRBV28|-|TRBJ2-2
TGTGCCAGCAGTTTAGGCACGACTGGGACTAGCGGGGTGCCAGCGTATCCCGGGGAGCTGTTTTTT
CASSLGTTGTSGVPAYPGELFF
>-|14|TRBV7-9|-|TRBJ2-2
TGTGCCAGCAGCTCCCCCAGCGGAACCGGGGAGCTGTTTTTT
CASSSPSGTGELFF
>-|18|TRBV5-1|-|TRBJ1-2
TGCGCCAGCAGCTTGGGAGCCGGGAACAGTGACACTAACTATGGCTACACCTTC
CASSLGAGNSDTNYGYTF
>-|13|TRBV4-2|once|TRBJ1-5
TGTGCCAGCAGCCAAGAGGGTAGCCAGCCCCAGCATTTT
CASSQEGSQPQHF
>TRBD1|13|TRBV30|once|TRBJ2-3
TGTGCCTGGAGTACAGGGGGGACAGATACGCAGTATTTT
CAWSTGGTDTQYF
>-|18|TRBV15|-|TRBJ1-5
TGTGCCACCAGCAGAGATTTAGTTGGGACATGGGGCAATCAGCCCCAGCATTTT
CATSRDLVGTWGNQPQHF
>-|15|TRBV18|-|TRBJ1-1
TGTGCCAGCTCACCACTTCCGGGGGCGAACACTGAAGCTTTCTTT
CASSPLPGANTEAFF
>-|14|TRBV5-5|-|TRBJ1-6
TGTGCCAGCAGCTTGGTGGAGGGTAATTCACCCCTCCACTTT
CASSLVEGNSPLHF
>-|15|TRBV10-3|-|TRBJ2-7
TGTGCCATCAGTGCCGTAGAAAGAGGAGGTTACGAGCAGTACTTC
CAISAVERGGYEQYF
>-|13|TRBV5-6|-|TRBJ2-7
TGTGCCAGCAGCCTGGGACAAGACTACGAGCAGTACTTC
CASSLGQDYEQYF
>TRBD1|15|TRBV7-2|-|TRBJ2-3
TGTGCCAGCAGCCCCGGACAGGGGGCTAGAAATACGCAGTATTTT
CASSPGQGARNTQYF
>-|14|TRBV5-1|-|TRBJ2-7
TGCGCCAGCAGCTCGCTGTTGGCCCTCCACGAGCAGTACTTC
CASSSLLALHEQYF
>TRBD1|15|TRBV6-1|-|TRBJ1-4
TGTGCCAGCAGAGGACAGGGGGCAACTAATGAAAAACTGTTTTTT
CASRGQGATNEKLFF
>TRBD1|17|TRBV19|-|TRBJ1-6
TGTGCCAGTAGTATTGGGCACAGGGGAGGAAATAATTCACCCCTCCACTTT
CASSIGHRGGNNSPLHF
>-|11|TRBV29-1|-|TRBJ1-2
TGCAGCGTTGAGTTTTCCTATGGCTACACCTTC
CSVEFSYGYTF
>-|18|TRBV7-9|-|TRBJ1-4
TGTGCCAGCAGCTTAGTAGACATTTTCCGGTCGGCTAATGAAAAACTGTTTTTT
CASSLVDIFRSANEKLFF
>TRBD2|13|TRBV7-8|-|TRBJ2-7
TGTGCCAGCAGCTTGGGACTAGGTAACGAGCAGTACTTC
CASSLGLGNEQYF
>-|15|TRBV18|-|TRBJ2-5
TGTGCCAGCTCACCCGGGTGGTACAGGGAAGAGACCCAGTACTTC
CASSPGWYREETQYF
>-|13|TRBV11-3|-|TRBJ2-3
TGTGCCAGCAGCTTGGGGACGGGAGATACGCAGTATTTT
CASSLGTGDTQYF
>TRBD2|17|TRBV7-2|-|TRBJ2-3
TGTGCCAGCAGAACGGGAGGGAGTCGGTATTCCTCAGTTACGCAGTATTTT
CASRTGGSRYSSVTQYF
>-|15|TRBV29-1|once|TRBJ1-2
TGCAGCGTTGTGCCAGAGACGTGGGGATCGGAAGGCTACACCTTC
CSVVPETWGSEGYTF
>-|14|TRBV6-5|-|TRBJ2-2
TGTGCCAGCAGAGAACAGGTTAAGGCCGGGGAGCTGTTTTTT
CASREQVKAGELFF
>TRBD2|12|TRBV6-5|many|TRBJ2-1
TGTGCCAGCAGTGGGAAAAGCGGGAGAGTCTTCTTC
CASSGKSGRVFF
>-|13|TRBV30|-|TRBJ2-2
TGTGCCTGGAGTGGGAGGGACCCCGGGGAGCTGTTTTTT
CAWSGRDPGELFF
>-|14|TRBV6-5|-|TRBJ2-7
TGTGCCAGCAGCCTTCGCAGGGACCGATACGAGCAGTACTTC
CASSLRRDRYEQYF
>-|13|TRBV5-1|-|TRBJ2-1
TGCGCCAGCAGCCCCCGGGGCCTTAATGAGCAGTTCTTC
CASSPRGLNEQFF
>-|15|TRBV7-2|-|TRBJ2-1
TGTGCCAGCAGCTTAGCGGGCCCTCGTCACAATGAGCAGTTCTTC
CASSLAGPRHNEQFF
>-|19|TRBV23-1|-|TRBJ2-6
TGCGCCAGCAGTCAAGTCGACCCCGACGGAAGCTCTGGGGCCAACGTCCTGACTTTC
CASSQVDPDGSSGANVLTF
>TRBD1|13|TRBV30|-|TRBJ2-2
TGTGCCTGGAGTGACAGGGGGAACGGGGAGCTGTTTTTT
CAWSDRGNGELFF
>-|17|TRBV7-9|-|TRBJ1-1
TGTGCCCTAACACCCGGGCAGCCGCCCAGTATGAACACTGAAGCTTTCTTT
CALTPGQPPSMNTEAFF
>TRBD2|18|TRBV5-6|-|TRBJ2-7
TGTGCCAGCAGCGGCGCCCTCTTAGCGGGAGGCCTGAGGGGAATACAGTACTTC
CASSGALLAGGLRGIQYF
>-|13|TRBV7-2|-|TRBJ1-2
TGTGCCAGCAGCTTACCAAACCCCTATGGCTACACCTTC
CASSLPNPYGYTF
>-|14|TRBV10-1|-|TRBJ2-7
TGCGCCAGCAGTGAGTCGACCCGAAACTACGAGCAGTACTTC
CASSESTRNYEQYF
>-|14|TRBV5-4|-|TRBJ1-6
TGTGCCAGCAGCTTAGGAGGAGGAAATTCACCCCTCCACTTT
CASSLGGGNSPLHF
>-|11|TRBV2|-|TRBJ2-1
TGTGCCAGCAGTGCACGGTATGAGCAGTTCTTC
CASSARYEQFF
>TRBD2|15|TRBV7-2|-|TRBJ2-3
TGTGCCAGCAGCTTAACTAGCGGGAGCACAGATACGCAGTATTTT
CASSLTSGSTDTQYF
>-|15|TRBV6-1|-|TRBJ1-6
TGTGCCAGCAGTGAAAGGGCAGGGTTTAATTCACCCCTCCACTTT
CASSERAGFNSPLHF
>TRBD1|16|TRBV5-4|-|TRBJ2-7
TGTGCCAGCAGCTTTGGGGCCCGGGACAGGGGCCGGGAGCAGTACTTC
CASSFGARDRGREQYF
>-|14|TRBV5-6|-|TRBJ1-3
TGTGCCAGCAGCGTGGACAGAAGAGGAAACACCATATATTTT
CASSVDRRGNTIYF
>TRBD1|14|TRBV2|-|TRBJ2-5
TGTGCCAGCAGGGAGACAGGGGGCCTGGAGACCCAGTACTTC
CASRETGGLETQYF
>TRBD1|15|TRBV11-3|once|TRBJ1-5
TGTGCCAGCAGCTTAGAGGGGACAGATAATCAGCCCCAGCATTTT
CASSLEGTDNQPQHF
>-|15|TRBV7-9|few|TRBJ1-2
TGTGCCAGCAGCTTAGCGGGCAGGGCCTTCTATGGCTACACCTTC
CASSLAGRAFYGYTF
>-|14|TRBV7-3|-|TRBJ1-4
TGTGCCAGCAGCCCGGCTGGGATTAATGAAAAACTGTTTTTT
CASSPAGINEKLFF
>TRBD2|18|TRBV4-1|-|TRBJ2-1
TGCGCCAGCAGCCAAGATCCTCTAGCGGGACTCTGGTACAATGAGCAGTTCTTC
CASSQDPLAGLWYNEQFF
>-|17|TRBV6-7|-|TRBJ1-5
TGTGCCAGCAGTTACTCCTCGAAGCTTAGGGTAAATCAGCCCCAGCATTTT
CASSYSSKLRVNQPQHF
>TRBD2|16|TRBV11-2|once|TRBJ2-5
TGTGCCAGCAGCACAATCAGCGGGAGTAGGAGAGAGACCCAGTACTTC
CASSTISGSRRETQYF
>-|13|TRBV29-1|few|TRBJ1-1
TGCAGCGTTGAAGTGGTCTATGGGACTGAAGCTTTCTTT
CSVEVVYGTEAFF
>TRBD2|17|TRBV30|-|TRBJ2-3
TGTGCCTGGAGTGGCGTGGGAGGGCCCCCGGGCACAGATACGCAGTATTTT
CAWSGVGGPPGTDTQYF
>TRBD1|16|TRBV18|-|TRBJ2-7
TGTGCCAGCTCACCATTAGGGACAGGGGCGACCTACGAGCAGTACTTC
CASSPLGTGATYEQYF
>TRBD1|15|TRBV4-1|-|TRBJ1-6
TGCGCCAGCAGCCACCCGACAGGGGGTAATTCACCCCTCCACTTT
CASSHPTGGNSPLHF
>-|14|TRBV10-3|-|TRBJ2-7
TGTGCCACCGAATCACACCAAACAGGCTACGAGCAGTACTTC
CATESHQTGYEQYF
>-|13|TRBV11-2|-|TRBJ1-1
TGTGCCAGCAGCCTCGACAGAAACACTGAAGCTTTCTTT
CASSLDRNTEAFF
>-|15|TRBV6-1|-|TRBJ2-5
TGTGCCAGCAGTGACTCCTCCAGAGCCCAAGAGACCCAGTACTTC
CASSDSSRAQETQYF
>TRBD2|14|TRBV6-6|-|TRBJ2-1
TGTGCCAGCATGGAGGCGGGGGGGCGAAATGAGCAGTTCTTC
CASMEAGGRNEQFF
>-|15|TRBV2|few|TRBJ1-6
TGTGCCAGCAGTGAGGACAGAGCAAATAATTCACCCCTCCACTTT
CASSEDRANNSPLHF
>-|15|TRBV7-2|-|TRBJ1-5
TGTGCCAGCAGCCCCGAGCCTGGGAGCAATCAGCCCCAGCATTTT
CASSPEPGSNQPQHF
>-|15|TRBV5-1|-|TRBJ1-2
TGCGCCAGCAGCCAAGGGGGGGGTAGTCCCTATGGCTACACCTTC
CASSQGGGSPYGYTF